This TCR beta chain came from a study of regulatory and conventional T cells in breast cancer (dated by TCRdb to between 2014 and 2017). The library was produced with PCR. Data came from an Illumina MiSeq. The raw public reads went through TCRdb reprocessing: fastp at Q25, MiXCR clone calling, in-frame beta chains kept. Here each entry gathers all rows of one CDR3 protein and keeps the most common genes and DNA. This sample comprises about 10,000 distinct CDR3 sequences, roughly 34% of them detected only once. The leading ten clones occupy around 5.9% of the sample. This clonotype is characterized as medium-sized (0.01 to 0.1%). It has no known antigen specificity. No base qualities exist here, and no much larger clone lies one base off it. Specimen: conventional T cells from blood. This clonotype was obtained from a male donor in good health.

The CDR3 reads CASSALENNEQFF. The nucleotide sequence reads as follows: TGTGCCAGCAGCGCCCTCGAGAACAATGAGCAGTTCTTC. This receptor chain uses TRBV11-3 and TRBJ2-1, with the D gene too uncertain to name. CDR1 SGHNT and CDR2 YENEEA are derived from the germline V gene. Spanning cysteine to phenylalanine, the CDR3 consists of 13 amino acids. The sequence is cut down to CDR3 DNA, 39 bases in frame from base 1. V gives up 5 bases and J gives up 5 bases, and the segment between their germline ends measures 10 bases.